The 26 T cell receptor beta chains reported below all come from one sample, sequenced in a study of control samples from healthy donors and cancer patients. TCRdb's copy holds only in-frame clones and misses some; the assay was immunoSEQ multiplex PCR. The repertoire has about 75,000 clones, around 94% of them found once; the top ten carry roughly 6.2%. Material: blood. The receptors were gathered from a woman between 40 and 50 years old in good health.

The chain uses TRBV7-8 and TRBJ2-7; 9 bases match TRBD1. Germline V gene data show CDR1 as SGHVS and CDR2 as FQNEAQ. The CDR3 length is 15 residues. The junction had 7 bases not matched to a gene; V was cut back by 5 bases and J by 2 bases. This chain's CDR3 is CASSTGTGPAYEQYF. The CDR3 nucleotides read TGTGCCAGCAGCACGGGGACAGGGCCGGCCTACGAGCAGTACTTC.

CDR3 sequence reads: CASSLTDNTEAFF. The CDR3 DNA follows: TGCGCCAGCAGCTTGACAGATAACACTGAAGCTTTCTTT. The chain links TRBV5-1 to TRBJ1-1, with D hard to call. V lost 1 base and J 2 bases, leaving 6 bases between the germline ends. The germline gives CDR1 SGHRS, CDR2 YFSETQ. The CDR3 has 13 residues.

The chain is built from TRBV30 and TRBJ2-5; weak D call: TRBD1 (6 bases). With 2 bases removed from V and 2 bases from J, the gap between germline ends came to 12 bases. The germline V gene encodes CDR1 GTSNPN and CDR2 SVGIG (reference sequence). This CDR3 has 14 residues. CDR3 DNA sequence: TGTGCCTGGAGTAGGACAGAAGTTCAAGAGACCCAGTACTTC. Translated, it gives CAWSRTEVQETQYF.

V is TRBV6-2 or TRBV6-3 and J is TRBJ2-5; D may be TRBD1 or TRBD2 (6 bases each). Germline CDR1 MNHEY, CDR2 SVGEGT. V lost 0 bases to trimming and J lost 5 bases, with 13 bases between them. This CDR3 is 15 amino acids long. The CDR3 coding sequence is TGTGCCAGCAGTTACTCGGTGGAAGGGGGGGAGACCCAGTACTTC. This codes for CASSYSVEGGETQYF.

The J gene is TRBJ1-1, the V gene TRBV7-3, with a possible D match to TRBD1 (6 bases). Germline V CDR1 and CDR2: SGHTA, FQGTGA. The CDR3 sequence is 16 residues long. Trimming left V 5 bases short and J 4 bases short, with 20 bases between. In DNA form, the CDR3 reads TGTGCCAGCAGCCCGCCCGGCGACAGGACTGTCACTGAAGCTTTCTTT. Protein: CASSPPGDRTVTEAFF.

This CDR3 is CASSLQGAPTNEKLFF. In DNA form, the CDR3 reads TGTGCCAGCAGCCTACAGGGGGCGCCAACTAATGAAAAACTGTTTTTT. The chain has TRBV7-6 and TRBJ1-4; 9 nucleotides align to TRBD1. The CDR3 is 16 amino acids. The germline V gene has CDR1 SGHVS and CDR2 FNYEAQ. V dropped 5 bases and J dropped 0; count of bases not matched to a gene: 4.

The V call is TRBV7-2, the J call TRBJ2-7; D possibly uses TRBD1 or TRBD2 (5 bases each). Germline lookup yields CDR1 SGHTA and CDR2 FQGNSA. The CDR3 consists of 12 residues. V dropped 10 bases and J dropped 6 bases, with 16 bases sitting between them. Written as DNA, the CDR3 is TGTGCCACCGGGGCTACCCTCGCCGAGCAGTACTTC. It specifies CATGATLAEQYF.

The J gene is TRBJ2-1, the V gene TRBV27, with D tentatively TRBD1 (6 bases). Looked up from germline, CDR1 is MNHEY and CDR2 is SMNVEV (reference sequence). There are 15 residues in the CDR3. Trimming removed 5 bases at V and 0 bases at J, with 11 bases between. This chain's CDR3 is CASSPDRSSYNEQFF. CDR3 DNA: TGTGCCAGCAGTCCAGACAGGAGCTCCTACAATGAGCAGTTCTTC.

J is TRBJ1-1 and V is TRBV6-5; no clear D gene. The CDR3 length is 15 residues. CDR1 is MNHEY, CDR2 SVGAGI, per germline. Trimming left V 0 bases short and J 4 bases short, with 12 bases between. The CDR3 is CASSYSGEWGTEAFF. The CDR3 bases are TGTGCCAGCAGTTACTCAGGCGAGTGGGGCACTGAAGCTTTCTTT.

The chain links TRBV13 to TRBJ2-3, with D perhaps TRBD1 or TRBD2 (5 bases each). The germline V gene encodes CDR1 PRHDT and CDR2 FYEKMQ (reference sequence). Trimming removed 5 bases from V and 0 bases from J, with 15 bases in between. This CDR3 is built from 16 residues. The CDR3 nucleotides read TGTGCCAGCAGCGTGGCCGGGACCTCGAGCACAGATACGCAGTATTTT. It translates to CASSVAGTSSTDTQYF.

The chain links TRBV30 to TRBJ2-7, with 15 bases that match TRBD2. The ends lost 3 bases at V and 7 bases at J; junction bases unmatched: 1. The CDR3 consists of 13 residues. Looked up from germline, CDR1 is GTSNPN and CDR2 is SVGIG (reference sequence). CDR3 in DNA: TGTGCCTGGAGGGGACTAGCGGGGGGAGAGCAGTACTTC. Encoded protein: CAWRGLAGGEQYF. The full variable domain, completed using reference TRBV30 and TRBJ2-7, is SQTIHQWPATLVQPVGSPLSLECTVEGTSNPNLYWYRQAAGRGLQLLFYSVGIGQISSEVPQNLSASRPQDRQFILSSKKLLLSDSGFYLCAWRGLAGGEQYFGPGTRLTVT.

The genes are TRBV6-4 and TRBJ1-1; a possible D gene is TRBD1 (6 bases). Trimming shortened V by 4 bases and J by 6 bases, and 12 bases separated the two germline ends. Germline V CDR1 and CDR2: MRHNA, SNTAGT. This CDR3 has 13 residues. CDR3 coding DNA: TGTGCCAGCAGTGGCGAAACAGGGTCTGAAGCTTTCTTT. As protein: CASSGETGSEAFF.

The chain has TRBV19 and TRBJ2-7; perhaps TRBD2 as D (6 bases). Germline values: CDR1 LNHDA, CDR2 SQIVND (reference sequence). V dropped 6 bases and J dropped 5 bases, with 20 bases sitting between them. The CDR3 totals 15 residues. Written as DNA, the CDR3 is TGTGCCAGTAGCGGGAGCCAATCGGGTTTTAACGAGCAGTACTTC. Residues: CASSGSQSGFNEQYF.

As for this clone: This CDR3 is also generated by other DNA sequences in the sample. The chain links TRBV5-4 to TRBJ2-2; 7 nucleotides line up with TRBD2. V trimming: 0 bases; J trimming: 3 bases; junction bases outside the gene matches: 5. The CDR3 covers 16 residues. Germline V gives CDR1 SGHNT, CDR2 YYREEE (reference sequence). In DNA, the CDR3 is TGTGCCAGCAGCTTGGGGGGGAGGGCTGACACCGGGGAGCTGTTTTTT. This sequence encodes CASSLGGRADTGELFF.

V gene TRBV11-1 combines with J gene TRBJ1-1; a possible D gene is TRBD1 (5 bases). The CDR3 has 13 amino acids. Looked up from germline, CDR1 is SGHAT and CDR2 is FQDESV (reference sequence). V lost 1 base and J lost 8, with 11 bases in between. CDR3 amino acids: CASSLVRGGEAFF. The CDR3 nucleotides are TGTGCCAGCAGCTTAGTTAGGGGAGGCGAAGCTTTCTTT.

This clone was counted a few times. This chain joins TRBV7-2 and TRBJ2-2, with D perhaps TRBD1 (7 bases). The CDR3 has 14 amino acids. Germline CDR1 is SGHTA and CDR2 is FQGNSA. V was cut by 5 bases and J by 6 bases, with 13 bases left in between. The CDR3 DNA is TGTGCCAGCAGCGCGCAGGGGGAGGCCGGGGAGCTGTTTTTT. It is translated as CASSAQGEAGELFF.

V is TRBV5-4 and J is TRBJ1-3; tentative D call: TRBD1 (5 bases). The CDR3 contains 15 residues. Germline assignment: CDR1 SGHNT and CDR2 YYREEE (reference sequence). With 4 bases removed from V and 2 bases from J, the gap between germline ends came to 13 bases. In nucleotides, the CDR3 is TGTGCCAGCAGCATGCAGGGAGACGCTGGAAACACCATATATTTT. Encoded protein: CASSMQGDAGNTIYF.

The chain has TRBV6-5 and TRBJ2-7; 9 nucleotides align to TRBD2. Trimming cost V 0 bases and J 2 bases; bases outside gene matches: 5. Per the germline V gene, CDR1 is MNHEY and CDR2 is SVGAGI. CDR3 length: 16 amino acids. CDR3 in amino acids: CASSYSSGGPTYEQYF. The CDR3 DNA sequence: TGTGCCAGCAGTTACTCGAGCGGGGGGCCTACCTACGAGCAGTACTTC.

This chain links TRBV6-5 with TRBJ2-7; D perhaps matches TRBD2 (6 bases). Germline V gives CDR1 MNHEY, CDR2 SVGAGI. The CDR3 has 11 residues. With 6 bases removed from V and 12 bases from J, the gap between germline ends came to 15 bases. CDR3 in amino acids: CASSNQRALYF. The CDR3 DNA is TGTGCCAGCAGCAATCAGCGGGCCCTGTACTTC.

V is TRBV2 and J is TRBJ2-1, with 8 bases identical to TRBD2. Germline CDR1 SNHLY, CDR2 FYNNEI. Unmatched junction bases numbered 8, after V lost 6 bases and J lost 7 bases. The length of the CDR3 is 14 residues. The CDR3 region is CASSRSGMGNEQFF. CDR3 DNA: TGTGCCAGCAGCCGTAGCGGGATGGGGAATGAGCAGTTCTTC.

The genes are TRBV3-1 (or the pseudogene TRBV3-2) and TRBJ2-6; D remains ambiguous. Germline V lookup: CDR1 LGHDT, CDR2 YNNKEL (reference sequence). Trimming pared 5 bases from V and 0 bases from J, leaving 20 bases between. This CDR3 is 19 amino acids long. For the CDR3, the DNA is TGTGCCAGCAGCGCGAACCTAAGTCCGAGGAGCTCTGGGGCCAACGTCCTGACTTTC. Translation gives CASSANLSPRSSGANVLTF.

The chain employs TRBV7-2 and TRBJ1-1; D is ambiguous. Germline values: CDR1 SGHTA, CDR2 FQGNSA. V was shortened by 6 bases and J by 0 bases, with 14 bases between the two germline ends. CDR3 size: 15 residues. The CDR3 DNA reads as TGTGCCAGCAGAAAAGCGCGGGTAATGAACACTGAAGCTTTCTTT. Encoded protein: CASRKARVMNTEAFF. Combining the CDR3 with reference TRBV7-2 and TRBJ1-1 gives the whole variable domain GAGVSQSPSNKVTEKGKDVELRCDPISGHTALYWYRQSLGQGLEFLIYFQGNSAPDKSGLPSDRFSAERTGGSVSTLTIQRTQQEDSAVYLCASRKARVMNTEAFFGQGTRLTVV.

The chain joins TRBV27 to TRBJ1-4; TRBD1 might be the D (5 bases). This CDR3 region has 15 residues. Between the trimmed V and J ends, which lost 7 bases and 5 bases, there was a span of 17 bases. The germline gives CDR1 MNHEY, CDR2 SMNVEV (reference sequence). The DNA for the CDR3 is TGTGCCAGCACTAATTCCGGGACGGGGAATGAAAAACTGTTTTTT. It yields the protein CASTNSGTGNEKLFF.

The CDR3 sequence is CASSHDWDSNQPQHF. As DNA, the CDR3 is TGTGCCAGCAGCCACGACTGGGATAGCAATCAGCCCCAGCATTTT. J is TRBJ1-5 and V is TRBV6-5; D unresolved. V was cut by 6 bases and J by 0 bases, with 12 bases left in between. The CDR3 totals 15 residues. Germline loops: CDR1 MNHEY, CDR2 SVGAGI.

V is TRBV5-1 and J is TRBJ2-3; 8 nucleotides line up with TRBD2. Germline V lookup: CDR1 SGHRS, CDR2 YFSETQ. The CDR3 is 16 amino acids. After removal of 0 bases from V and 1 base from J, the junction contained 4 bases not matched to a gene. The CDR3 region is CASSLGLAGGTDTQYF. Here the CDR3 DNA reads TGCGCCAGCAGCTTGGGTCTAGCGGGCGGCACAGATACGCAGTATTTT.

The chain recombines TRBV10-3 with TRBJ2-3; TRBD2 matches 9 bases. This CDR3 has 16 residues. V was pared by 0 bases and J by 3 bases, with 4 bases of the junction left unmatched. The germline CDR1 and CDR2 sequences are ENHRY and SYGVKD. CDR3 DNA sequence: TGTGCCATCAGTGAGTCAACGGGACTAGCTACAGATACGCAGTATTTT. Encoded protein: CAISESTGLATDTQYF.